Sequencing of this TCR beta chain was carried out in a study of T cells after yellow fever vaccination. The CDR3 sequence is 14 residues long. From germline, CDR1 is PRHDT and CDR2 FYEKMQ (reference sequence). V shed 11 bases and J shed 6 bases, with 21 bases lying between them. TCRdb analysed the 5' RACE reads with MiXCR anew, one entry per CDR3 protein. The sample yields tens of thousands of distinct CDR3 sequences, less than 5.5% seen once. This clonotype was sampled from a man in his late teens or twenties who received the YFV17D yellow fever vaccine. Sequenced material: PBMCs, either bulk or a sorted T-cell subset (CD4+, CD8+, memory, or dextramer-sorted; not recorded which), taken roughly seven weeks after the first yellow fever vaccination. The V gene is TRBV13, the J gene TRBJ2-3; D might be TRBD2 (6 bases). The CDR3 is CAFSLGGVGDTQYF. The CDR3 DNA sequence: TGTGCCTTCAGCTTGGGCGGGGTAGGGGATACGCAGTATTTT. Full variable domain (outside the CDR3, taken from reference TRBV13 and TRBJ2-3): AAGVIQSPRHLIKEKRETATLKCYPIPRHDTVYWYQQGPGQDPQFLISFYEKMQSDKGSIPDRFSAQQFSDYHSELNMSSLELGDSALYFCAFSLGGVGDTQYFGPGTRLTVL.